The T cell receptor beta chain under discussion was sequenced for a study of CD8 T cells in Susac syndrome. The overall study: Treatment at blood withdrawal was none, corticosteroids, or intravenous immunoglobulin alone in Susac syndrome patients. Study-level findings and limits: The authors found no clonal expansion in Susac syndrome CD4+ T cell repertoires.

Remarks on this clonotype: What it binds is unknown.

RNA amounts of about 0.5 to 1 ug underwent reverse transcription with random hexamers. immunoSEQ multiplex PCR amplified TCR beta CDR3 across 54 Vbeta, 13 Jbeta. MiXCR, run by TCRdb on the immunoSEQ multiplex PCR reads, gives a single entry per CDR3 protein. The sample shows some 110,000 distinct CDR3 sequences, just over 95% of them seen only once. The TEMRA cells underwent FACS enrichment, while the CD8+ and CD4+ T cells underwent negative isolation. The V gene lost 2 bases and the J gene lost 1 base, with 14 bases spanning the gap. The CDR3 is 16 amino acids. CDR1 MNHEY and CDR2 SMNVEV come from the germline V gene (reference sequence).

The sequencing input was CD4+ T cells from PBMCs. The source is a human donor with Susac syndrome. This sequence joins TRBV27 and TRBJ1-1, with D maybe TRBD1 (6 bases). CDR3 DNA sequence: TGTGCCAGCAGTTTAAGGGGGGTAGGGGCGAACACTGAAGCTTTCTTT. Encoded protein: CASSLRGVGANTEAFF.